One sample yielded the 14 T cell receptor beta chains listed below, sequenced in a study of cytotoxic CD8 clonotypes in ibrutinib-treated CLL (dated by TCRdb to the early 2020s). Library preparation employed the immunoSEQ multiplex PCR assay. The table was pulled from immuneACCESS by TCRdb, which kept in-frame rearrangements only. Such tables lose some clones; where checked, under half of the loss comes from unresolved V genes, and the rest has no known cause. The sample data list about 74,000 clones, and around 84% of these were observed just once. The ten largest account for roughly 7.1% of the sample. In light of the paper, this sample's time point label describes: progressive disease on ibrutinib. The material was PBMCs, obtained at disease progression, from a patient treated with ibrutinib. Receptor source: a human donor with chronic lymphocytic leukemia.

The V call is TRBV29-1, the J call TRBJ2-1; D is unresolved. This CDR3 comprises 13 residues. The V end lost 2 bases, the J end lost 0 bases, and 5 bases lay between the germline ends. Germline assignment: CDR1 SQVTM and CDR2 ANQGSEA. The CDR3 here is CSVESFSYNEQFF. The DNA of the CDR3 is TGCAGCGTTGAATCATTCTCCTACAATGAGCAGTTCTTC.

The chain joins TRBV11-3 to TRBJ2-1; 10 nucleotides line up with TRBD2. V trimming: 5 bases; J trimming: 10 bases; junction bases outside the gene matches: 11. The CDR3 extends over 15 amino acids. From germline, CDR1 is SGHNT and CDR2 YENEEA. CDR3 nucleotide sequence: TGTGCCAGCAGCCAGGGACTAGCGCTCGTTCTAGAGCAGTTCTTC. Translating it yields CASSQGLALVLEQFF. Full variable domain (outside the CDR3, taken from reference TRBV11-3 and TRBJ2-1): EAGVVQSPRYKIIEKKQPVAFWCNPISGHNTLYWYLQNLGQGPELLIRYENEEAVDDSQLPKDRFSAERLKGVDSTLKIQPAELGDSAVYLCASSQGLALVLEQFFGPGTRLTVL.

Only one count was recorded for this clone. DNA for the CDR3: TGTGCCAGCTCGTCGGGGGCCACTGAAGCTTTCTTT. It specifies CASSSGATEAFF. The chain couples TRBV18 to TRBJ1-1; D is perhaps TRBD1 (6 bases). This CDR3 comprises 12 residues. Germline V gene data show CDR1 as KGHSH and CDR2 as LQKENI. The V end lost 6 bases, the J end lost 4 bases, and 9 bases lay between the germline ends.

This chain uses TRBV5-4 with TRBJ2-1; 8 bases map to TRBD1. The CDR3 is made up of 13 amino acids. V lost 0 bases, J lost 15 bases, and 8 bases stayed unmatched. CDR1 SGHNT and CDR2 YYREEE come from the germline V gene (reference sequence). The chain's CDR3 is CASSLGTGSFLFF. The DNA for the CDR3 is TGTGCCAGCAGCTTGGGGACAGGGTCGTTTTTGTTCTTC.

The gene calls are TRBV29-1 and TRBJ1-1; maybe TRBD1 (5 bases). This CDR3 region has 13 residues. V lost 2 bases, J lost 5 bases, and 12 bases lay in between. Germline loops: CDR1 SQVTM, CDR2 ANQGSEA. CDR3 sequence reads: CSVEIGARTEAFF. CDR3 nucleotide sequence: TGCAGCGTTGAAATTGGGGCGCGTACTGAAGCTTTCTTT.

The chain carries TRBV7-2 and TRBJ2-7; 8 bases agree with TRBD2. Germline CDR1 reads SGHTA; CDR2 reads FQGNSA. Germline trimming cut 5 bases from V and 5 bases from J; bases unmatched to any gene: 8. This CDR3 comprises 14 residues. The CDR3 protein is CASSRSGGPDEQYF. The CDR3 DNA reads as TGTGCCAGCAGCAGATCGGGAGGGCCGGACGAGCAGTACTTC.

V is TRBV11-2 and J is TRBJ2-3; the D gene is possibly TRBD2 (5 bases). V lost 5 bases, J lost 5 bases, and 14 bases lay in between. Germline V lookup: CDR1 SGHAT, CDR2 FQNNGV. The CDR3 covers 14 residues. Here the CDR3 DNA reads TGTGCCAGCAGCCAAAACCCGGCGGGAGATACGCAGTATTTT. It translates to CASSQNPAGDTQYF.

This chain uses TRBV10-1 with TRBJ2-7, with D tentatively TRBD1 (6 bases). The V end lost 3 bases, the J end lost 6 bases, and 15 bases lay between the germline ends. Germline assignment: CDR1 WNHNN and CDR2 SYGVQD (reference sequence). The CDR3 spans 14 residues. The CDR3 DNA reads as TGCGCCAGCAGTGATAGGACAGAACGGACCGAGCAGTACTTC. Its protein product is CASSDRTERTEQYF.

The CDR3: CASSPQTSTGANVLTF. The CDR3 DNA sequence: TGTGCCAGCAGCCCACAGACCTCGACTGGGGCCAACGTCCTGACTTTC. The chain employs TRBV7-3 and TRBJ2-6; D not resolved. CDR3 length equals 16 residues. V shed 5 bases and J shed 2 bases, with 13 bases lying between them. Germline V gene data show CDR1 as SGHTA and CDR2 as FQGTGA.

The chain employs TRBV7-6 and TRBJ1-4, with D perhaps TRBD1 (5 bases). V lost 4 bases to trimming and J lost 7 bases, with 16 bases between them. Germline V gives CDR1 SGHVS, CDR2 FNYEAQ. The CDR3 totals 15 residues. The CDR3 DNA follows: TGTGCCAGCAGCTCATACCCTGGGGGGAGTGAAAAACTGTTTTTT. The encoded protein is CASSSYPGGSEKLFF.

The V gene is TRBV13, the J gene TRBJ1-1; a possible D gene is TRBD1 (5 bases). This CDR3 region has 13 residues. V was cut by 7 bases and J by 1 base, with 10 bases left in between. Germline lookup yields CDR1 PRHDT and CDR2 FYEKMQ (reference sequence). The CDR3 sequence: CASTMTENTEAFF. In DNA form, the CDR3 reads TGTGCCAGCACCATGACAGAGAACACTGAAGCTTTCTTT.

The DNA of the CDR3 is TGTGCTAGTGGGCGTGAGTGGGAGAATGGCTACACCTTC. Protein sequence: CASGREWENGYTF. V gene TRBV12-5 combines with J gene TRBJ1-2; D ambiguous. CDR3 length equals 13 residues. The V gene's germline CDR1 is LGHNT and CDR2 FRNRAP. V lost 6 bases to trimming and J lost 6 bases, with 14 bases between them.

The chain recombines TRBV23-1 with TRBJ1-2, with no clear D. TRBV23-1 is classed as an ORF, of uncertain function. The length of the CDR3 is 12 residues. Trimming removed 3 bases at V and 7 bases at J, with 9 bases between. CDR3 sequence (DNA): TGCGCCAGCAGTCAGGTAGAGAGTGGCTACACCTTC. Its protein is CASSQVESGYTF.

The V and J genes are TRBV25-1 and TRBJ2-3; D is unresolved. V lost 3 bases and J lost 1, with 5 bases in between. The CDR3 extends over 13 amino acids. Germline V CDR1 and CDR2: MGHDK, SYGVNS. The CDR3 DNA reads as TGTGCCAGCAGTGAGGAGCGCACAGATACGCAGTATTTT. This encodes CASSEERTDTQYF.